These 6 T cell receptor beta chains were sequenced from one sample in a study of shared clonotypes between healthy human individuals. The repertoire was sequenced with immunoSEQ multiplex PCR; TCRdb's copy has only in-frame clones and lacks some. The sample shows around 180,000 clones, 85% to 95% of them seen only once. The sample was naive CD4+ T cells sorted from blood. Regarding subset: CD45RA+ positively selected. These receptors all come from a woman younger than 45 in good health.

V and J are TRBV6-4 and TRBJ2-2; tentatively, D is TRBD2 (5 bases). V lost 4 bases and J lost 1, with 13 bases in between. The CDR3 length is 16 residues. Germline loops: CDR1 MRHNA, CDR2 SNTAGT. The CDR3 loop reads CASSAQTNQNTGELFF. CDR3 nucleotide sequence: TGTGCCAGCAGTGCCCAGACTAATCAGAACACCGGGGAGCTGTTTTTT.

The genes are TRBV4-1 and TRBJ1-1, with 10 positions matching TRBD1. The CDR3 totals 15 residues. Germline V CDR1 and CDR2: MGHRA, YSYEKL. Unmatched junction bases numbered 6, after V lost 3 bases and J lost 5 bases. The CDR3 DNA reads as TGCGCCAGCAGCCACGGACAGGGGGGGAGAACTGAAGCTTTCTTT. Amino acid sequence: CASSHGQGGRTEAFF.

The chain has TRBV19 and TRBJ1-1, with 7 positions matching TRBD1. The CDR3 length is 17 residues. Germline lookup yields CDR1 LNHDA and CDR2 SQIVND (reference sequence). Trimming at V came to 6 bases and at J to 1 base, leaving 14 bases not matched to a gene. DNA of the CDR3: TGTGCCAGTAGACGAACAGGGGATCTTCTGGGGAACACTGAAGCTTTCTTT. It codes for CASRRTGDLLGNTEAFF.

This rearrangement joins TRBV6-5 to TRBJ2-7; D not resolved. Deletions cut 4 bases from V and 4 bases from J, with 14 bases between. The length of the CDR3 is 14 residues. From germline, CDR1 is MNHEY and CDR2 SVGAGI. CDR3 amino acids: CASSSRTFLYEQYF. As DNA, the CDR3 is TGTGCCAGCAGTTCACGGACGTTTCTGTACGAGCAGTACTTC.

The chain is built from TRBV27 and TRBJ2-1; TRBD2 aligns across 9 bases. After removal of 8 bases from V and 2 bases from J, the junction contained 4 bases not matched to a gene. This CDR3 is built from 14 residues. Germline values: CDR1 MNHEY, CDR2 SMNVEV (reference sequence). CDR3 region: CASGLAGAYNEQFF. DNA for the CDR3: TGTGCCAGCGGGTTAGCGGGGGCCTACAATGAGCAGTTCTTC.

The chain uses TRBV7-7 and TRBJ2-7, with 10 nucleotides matching TRBD1. V lost 5 bases and J lost 4; bases outside the gene matches: 2. CDR1 and CDR2 from the germline V gene are SSHAT and FNYEAQ (reference sequence). The CDR3 is 13 amino acids. CDR3 protein: CASSPDRGYEQYF. The CDR3 DNA reads as TGTGCCAGCAGCCCGGACAGGGGGTACGAGCAGTACTTC.